What follows are 25 T cell receptor beta chains derived from one specimen sequenced in a study of blood T cell repertoires in COVID-19. The method was immunoSEQ multiplex PCR; TCRdb's version includes in-frame clones alone and lacks a portion of them. The table records under 300,000 clones, about nine tenths of them present only once. Specimen: PBMCs or T cells enriched from blood (not recorded which). The origin of the receptors is a woman younger than 45 with acute COVID-19.

This chain uses TRBV14 with TRBJ1-1, with D possibly being TRBD1 (5 bases). Between the trimmed V and J ends, which lost 0 bases and 11 bases, there was a span of 19 bases. There are 15 residues in the CDR3. CDR1 is SGHDN and CDR2 is FVKESK in the germline V gene. DNA of the CDR3: TGTGCCAGCAGCCAAGATCTCGGGGGTCTTCAGCCGGCTTTCTTT. Its protein is CASSQDLGGLQPAFF. The entire variable domain, with the rest obtained from reference TRBV14 and TRBJ1-1, is as follows: EAGVTQFPSHSVIEKGQTVTLRCDPISGHDNLYWYRRVMGKEIKFLLHFVKESKQDESGMPNNRFLAERTGGTYSTLKVQPAELEDSGVYFCASSQDLGGLQPAFFGQGTRLTVV.

This clone showed up just a few times. V gene TRBV7-9 combines with J gene TRBJ1-2; 8 nucleotides agree with TRBD1. J lost 6 bases, V lost 4 bases, and 10 bases had no gene match. The CDR3 consists of 15 residues. Germline CDR1 and CDR2: SEHNR and FQNEAQ (reference sequence). The DNA of the CDR3 is TGTGCCAGCAGCTCCCCTCTTTTGACAGGGGATGGCTACACCTTC. Protein product: CASSSPLLTGDGYTF.

J is TRBJ2-2 and V is TRBV7-9; the match to TRBD1 covers 8 bases. Germline CDR1 reads SEHNR; CDR2 reads FQNEAQ (reference sequence). V lost 5 bases to trimming and J lost 3 bases; unmatched junction nucleotides: 5. There are 15 residues in the CDR3. CDR3 DNA sequence: TGTGCCAGCAGCACCCCGGACAGGGACACCGGGGAGCTGTTTTTT. It specifies CASSTPDRDTGELFF.

This clone has a single count. The V gene is TRBV2, the J gene TRBJ2-3; D is undetermined. The CDR3 spans 14 residues. The germline V gene has CDR1 SNHLY and CDR2 FYNNEI. The V end lost 6 bases, the J end lost 0 bases, and 10 bases lay between the germline ends. CDR3 nucleotide sequence: TGTGCCAGCAGAGAGGATTATAGCACAGATACGCAGTATTTT. Protein sequence: CASREDYSTDTQYF. Full variable domain (outside the CDR3, taken from reference TRBV2 and TRBJ2-3): EPEVTQTPSHQVTQMGQEVILRCVPISNHLYFYWYRQILGQKVEFLVSFYNNEISEKSEIFDDQFSVERPDGSNFTLKIRSTKLEDSAMYFCASREDYSTDTQYFGPGTRLTVL.

The chain carries TRBV29-1 and TRBJ1-4, with D perhaps TRBD1 (5 bases). Trimming removed 4 bases from V and 7 bases from J, with 13 bases in between. CDR3 size: 13 residues. Per germline, CDR1 SQVTM and CDR2 ANQGSEA. In nucleotides, the CDR3 is TGCAGCGTTGGTGTGGTGGGGGGTGAAAAACTGTTTTTT. Translated: CSVGVVGGEKLFF.

This clone was counted a few times. The gene calls are TRBV18 and TRBJ2-5; possible D gene TRBD2, 6 bases. Germline values: CDR1 KGHSH, CDR2 LQKENI. Deletions cut 2 bases from V and 4 bases from J, with 8 bases between. This CDR3 comprises 13 residues. The CDR3 sequence: CASSPVGGETQYF. For the CDR3, the DNA is TGTGCCAGCTCACCAGTGGGAGGAGAGACCCAGTACTTC.

A remark on this clone: Within the sample, other DNA sequences also encode this same CDR3. The chain carries TRBV5-1 and TRBJ1-1; D perhaps matches TRBD1 (6 bases). The germline V gene encodes CDR1 SGHRS and CDR2 YFSETQ. Trimming removed 2 bases from V and 1 base from J, with 12 bases in between. This CDR3 contains 15 residues. CDR3 residues: CASSFRTGPNTEAFF. DNA for the CDR3: TGCGCCAGCAGCTTCAGAACAGGGCCGAACACTGAAGCTTTCTTT.

This chain uses TRBV25-1 with TRBJ2-1; 11 bases fit TRBD2. Unmatched junction bases numbered 3, after V lost 0 bases and J lost 2 bases. This CDR3 has 17 amino acids. CDR1 MGHDK and CDR2 SYGVNS come from the germline V gene. This CDR3 is CASSEYPSGRTYNEQFF. CDR3 in DNA: TGTGCCAGCAGTGAATATCCTAGCGGGAGGACCTACAATGAGCAGTTCTTC.

The J gene is TRBJ2-7, the V gene TRBV7-2, with 11 bases lining up with TRBD2. Trimming took 4 bases from V and 4 from J; bases not matched to a gene: 6. The CDR3 contains 15 residues. The germline V gene encodes CDR1 SGHTA and CDR2 FQGNSA. Here the CDR3 DNA reads TGTGCCAGCAGCTCACCGGGACTAGCGGTGTACGAGCAGTACTTC. This encodes CASSSPGLAVYEQYF. The full variable domain, completed using reference TRBV7-2 and TRBJ2-7, is GAGVSQSPSNKVTEKGKDVELRCDPISGHTALYWYRQSLGQGLEFLIYFQGNSAPDKSGLPSDRFSAERTGGSVSTLTIQRTQQEDSAVYLCASSSPGLAVYEQYFGPGTRLTVT.

The chain couples TRBV30 to TRBJ2-5; 9 nucleotides match TRBD1. Germline lookup yields CDR1 GTSNPN and CDR2 SVGIG (reference sequence). This CDR3 is built from 12 residues. The junction had 5 bases not matched to a gene; V was cut back by 5 bases and J by 7 bases. Here the CDR3 DNA reads TGTGCCTGGTTAACAGGGGGCGGGACCCAGTACTTC. This encodes CAWLTGGGTQYF.

The rearrangement joins TRBV28 to TRBJ2-7, with TRBD2 matching 8 bases. This CDR3 has 15 amino acids. The V gene end was trimmed by 4 bases and the J gene end by 1 base; junction bases not matched to a gene: 6. Looked up from germline, CDR1 is MDHEN and CDR2 is SYDVKM. CDR3 sequence: CASSSGGGESYEQYF. The CDR3 DNA follows: TGTGCCAGCAGTTCCGGGGGGGGCGAATCCTACGAGCAGTACTTC.

The chain couples TRBV18 to TRBJ2-7, with 7 bases fitting TRBD2. V trimming: 3 bases; J trimming: 3 bases; junction bases outside the gene matches: 11. The CDR3 loop spans 16 amino acids. Germline V CDR1 and CDR2: KGHSH, LQKENI. The CDR3: CASSPNSFSSGYEQYF. In DNA form, the CDR3 reads TGTGCCAGCTCACCCAACTCCTTTTCTAGCGGCTACGAGCAGTACTTC.

The chain carries TRBV7-9 and TRBJ1-5; 8 positions match TRBD1. The CDR3 contains 14 residues. Germline CDR1 SEHNR, CDR2 FQNEAQ (reference sequence). The trim removed 5 bases at V and 7 bases at J, leaving 7 bases unmatched. The CDR3 here is CASSPDRAGQPQHF. For the CDR3, the DNA is TGTGCCAGCAGCCCGGACAGGGCGGGGCAGCCCCAGCATTTT.

The rearrangement links TRBV12-3 or TRBV12-4 to TRBJ2-7, with a weak D call TRBD1 (6 bases). The CDR3 length is 12 residues. With 11 bases removed from V and 3 bases from J, the gap between germline ends came to 14 bases. CDR3 DNA: TGTGCCCAACCGGACAGAAACTACGAGCAGTACTTC. Its protein is CAQPDRNYEQYF.

This clone has only one observation. The chain has TRBV2 and TRBJ1-1; D not resolved. This CDR3 has 14 amino acids. Between the trimmed V and J ends, which lost 5 bases and 0 bases, there was a span of 10 bases. The germline CDR1 and CDR2 sequences are SNHLY and FYNNEI. The CDR3 DNA follows: TGTGCCAGCAGTCCTGGTAGCCTGAACACTGAAGCTTTCTTT. Translation: CASSPGSLNTEAFF.

The V call is TRBV10-2, the J call TRBJ1-5; 7 bases agree with TRBD1. V trimming: 6 bases; J trimming: 6 bases; junction bases outside the gene matches: 11. CDR1 and CDR2 (germline): WSHSY, SAAADI. The CDR3 contains 15 residues. CDR3 bases: TGCGCCAGCAGGGAGGGACAGAATTGGGTTCAGCCCCAGCATTTT. Its translation: CASREGQNWVQPQHF.

This clone was observed once. CDR3 residues: CAWISRDTRDNEQFF. The CDR3 nucleotides are TGTGCCTGGATAAGTAGGGACACTCGAGACAATGAGCAGTTCTTC. J is TRBJ2-1 and V is TRBV30, with TRBD1 as a possible D gene (6 bases). Germline CDR1 is GTSNPN and CDR2 is SVGIG (reference sequence). V gave up 4 bases and J gave up 5 bases, with 18 bases separating them. The CDR3 length is 15 residues.

V and J are TRBV2 and TRBJ1-1, with a tentative D call TRBD1 (6 bases). CDR1 and CDR2 (germline): SNHLY, FYNNEI. This CDR3 is built from 14 residues. Trimming cost V 8 bases and J 1 base, with 14 bases left between them. The CDR3 DNA sequence: TGTGCCAGCCAAAGACAGGTCGGGAACACTGAAGCTTTCTTT. Its translation: CASQRQVGNTEAFF.

The genes are TRBV14 and TRBJ2-1, with 7 nucleotides matching TRBD2. This CDR3 is 20 amino acids long. Germline CDR1 and CDR2: SGHDN and FVKESK. Unmatched junction bases numbered 18, after V lost 0 bases and J lost 4 bases. CDR3 protein: CASSQDGAGAQLRQYNEQFF. In DNA form, the CDR3 reads TGTGCCAGCAGCCAAGATGGGGCGGGAGCCCAGTTGCGGCAATACAATGAGCAGTTCTTC.

The gene calls are TRBV3-1 (or the pseudogene TRBV3-2) and TRBJ2-2; a possible D gene is TRBD1 (5 bases). V was shortened by 4 bases and J by 0 bases, with 15 bases between the two germline ends. The CDR3 loop spans 17 amino acids. Looked up from germline, CDR1 is LGHDT and CDR2 is YNNKEL (reference sequence). The CDR3, as DNA: TGTGCCAGCAGCCCAGGGTGGACCCAAGCGAACACCGGGGAGCTGTTTTTT. Translation gives CASSPGWTQANTGELFF.

The chain couples TRBV28 to TRBJ1-2, with 8 bases lining up with TRBD1. The germline gives CDR1 MDHEN, CDR2 SYDVKM. The CDR3 sequence is 15 residues long. With V trimmed by 7 bases and J by 2 bases, 9 bases remained unmatched. The CDR3 loop is CASTTTGQGNYGYTF. CDR3 sequence (DNA): TGTGCCAGCACCACGACCGGACAGGGAAACTATGGCTACACCTTC.

V and J are TRBV5-1 and TRBJ2-2, with 8 bases matching TRBD1. The CDR3 contains 14 residues. The V gene end was trimmed by 0 bases and the J gene end by 5 bases; junction bases not matched to a gene: 0. CDR1 is SGHRS, CDR2 YFSETQ, per germline. The CDR3 region is CASSLGQGTGELFF. CDR3 DNA sequence: TGCGCCAGCAGCTTGGGACAGGGGACCGGGGAGCTGTTTTTT. Using reference TRBV5-1 and TRBJ2-2 for the parts outside the CDR3, the full variable domain is KAGVTQTPRYLIKTRGQQVTLSCSPISGHRSVSWYQQTPGQGLQFLFEYFSETQRNKGNFPGRFSGRQFSNSRSEMNVSTLELGDSALYLCASSLGQGTGELFFGEGSRLTVL.

The rearrangement uses TRBV28 and TRBJ1-5, with D hard to call. V dropped 2 bases and J dropped 0 bases, with 8 bases sitting between them. The length of the CDR3 is 15 residues. Germline CDR1 is MDHEN and CDR2 is SYDVKM. Here the CDR3 reads CASSLISVSNQPQHF. The CDR3 coding sequence is TGTGCCAGCAGTTTAATTTCAGTTAGCAATCAGCCCCAGCATTTT. Variable domain in full (rest from reference TRBV28 and TRBJ1-5): DVKVTQSSRYLVKRTGEKVFLECVQDMDHENMFWYRQDPGLGLRLIYFSYDVKMKEKGDIPEGYSVSREKKERFSLILESASTNQTSMYLCASSLISVSNQPQHFGDGTRLSIL.

The V and J genes are TRBV19 and TRBJ1-3; 9 nucleotides match TRBD1. The V and J ends lost 8 bases and 4 bases, in that order; junction bases with no gene match: 0. There are 12 residues in the CDR3. CDR1 is LNHDA and CDR2 is SQIVND in the germline V gene (reference sequence). The CDR3 DNA follows: TGTGCCAGTGGACAGGGGGGAAACACCATATATTTT. Amino acid sequence: CASGQGGNTIYF.

The rearrangement links TRBV6-5 to TRBJ1-6; tentative D call: TRBD1 (6 bases). The V end was cut by 8 bases, the J end by 5 bases, with 10 bases between. Looked up from germline, CDR1 is MNHEY and CDR2 is SVGAGI. The CDR3 sequence is 13 residues long. CDR3 coding DNA: TGTGCCAGCCAGGGGTCCGATAATTCACCCCTCCACTTT. Translated: CASQGSDNSPLHF.